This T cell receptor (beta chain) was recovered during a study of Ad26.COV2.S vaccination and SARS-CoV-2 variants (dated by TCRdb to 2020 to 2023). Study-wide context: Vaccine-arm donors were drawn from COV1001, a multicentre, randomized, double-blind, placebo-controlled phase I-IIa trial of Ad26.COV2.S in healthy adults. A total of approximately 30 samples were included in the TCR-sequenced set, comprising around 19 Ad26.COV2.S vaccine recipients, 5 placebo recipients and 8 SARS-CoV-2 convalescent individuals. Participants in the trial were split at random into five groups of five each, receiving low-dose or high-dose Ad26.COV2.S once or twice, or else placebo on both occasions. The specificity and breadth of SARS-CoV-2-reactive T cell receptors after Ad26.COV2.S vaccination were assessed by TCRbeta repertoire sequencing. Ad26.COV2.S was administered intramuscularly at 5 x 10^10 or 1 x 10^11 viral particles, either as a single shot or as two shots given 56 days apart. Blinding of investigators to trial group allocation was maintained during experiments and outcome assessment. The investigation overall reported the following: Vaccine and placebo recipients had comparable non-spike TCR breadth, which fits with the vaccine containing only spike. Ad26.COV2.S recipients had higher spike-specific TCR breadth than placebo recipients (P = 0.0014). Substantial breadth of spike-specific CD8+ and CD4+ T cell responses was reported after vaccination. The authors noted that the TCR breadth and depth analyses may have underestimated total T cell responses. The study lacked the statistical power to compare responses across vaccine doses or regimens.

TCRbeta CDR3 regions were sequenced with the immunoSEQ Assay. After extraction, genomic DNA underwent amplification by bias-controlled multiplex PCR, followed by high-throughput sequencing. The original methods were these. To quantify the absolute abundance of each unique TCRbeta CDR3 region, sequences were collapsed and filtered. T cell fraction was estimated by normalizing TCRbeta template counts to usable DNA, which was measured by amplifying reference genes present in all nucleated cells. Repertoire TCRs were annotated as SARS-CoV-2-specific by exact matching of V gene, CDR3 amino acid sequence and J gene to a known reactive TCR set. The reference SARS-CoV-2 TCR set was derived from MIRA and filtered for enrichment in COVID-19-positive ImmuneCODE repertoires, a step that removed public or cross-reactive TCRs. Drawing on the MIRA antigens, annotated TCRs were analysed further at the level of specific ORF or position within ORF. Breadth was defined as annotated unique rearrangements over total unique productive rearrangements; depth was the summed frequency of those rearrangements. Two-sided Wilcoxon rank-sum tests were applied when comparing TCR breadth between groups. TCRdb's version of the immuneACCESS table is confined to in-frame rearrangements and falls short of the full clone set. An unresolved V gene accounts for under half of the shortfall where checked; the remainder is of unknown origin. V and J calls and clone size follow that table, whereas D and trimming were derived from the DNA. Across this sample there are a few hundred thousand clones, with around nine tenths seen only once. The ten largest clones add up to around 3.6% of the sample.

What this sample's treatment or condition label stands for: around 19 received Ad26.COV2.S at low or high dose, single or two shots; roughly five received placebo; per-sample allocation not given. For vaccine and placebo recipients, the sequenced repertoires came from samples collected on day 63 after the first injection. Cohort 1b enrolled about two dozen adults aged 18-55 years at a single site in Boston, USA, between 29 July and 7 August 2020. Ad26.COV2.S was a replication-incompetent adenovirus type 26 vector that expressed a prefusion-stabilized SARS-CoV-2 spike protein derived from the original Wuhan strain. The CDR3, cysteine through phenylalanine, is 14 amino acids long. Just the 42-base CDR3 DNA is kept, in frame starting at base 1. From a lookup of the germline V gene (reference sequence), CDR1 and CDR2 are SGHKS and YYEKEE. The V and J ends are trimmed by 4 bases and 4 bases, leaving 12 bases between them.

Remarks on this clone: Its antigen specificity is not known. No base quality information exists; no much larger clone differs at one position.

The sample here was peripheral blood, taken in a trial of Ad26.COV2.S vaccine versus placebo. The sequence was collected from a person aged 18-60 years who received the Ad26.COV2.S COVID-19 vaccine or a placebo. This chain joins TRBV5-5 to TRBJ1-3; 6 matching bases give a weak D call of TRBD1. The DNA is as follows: TGTGCCAGCAGCCTACGGGGGCCCGGAAACACCATATATTTT. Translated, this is CASSLRGPGNTIYF.